Listed below are T cell receptor beta chains from one sample, sequenced in a study of cytomegalovirus exposure and HLA in healthy donors. Only in-frame clones appear in the TCRdb table, and some are missing; sequencing was by immunoSEQ multiplex PCR. Of about 120,000 clones listed, about 84% are singletons. Specimen: PBMCs. The receptors stem from a woman younger than 45 in good health and CMV-seronegative. The CDR3 runs from the conserved cysteine through the conserved F or W. The D gene is left open where the match is weak. Expanded clones get a size class; other rows say once, few or many, or leave the size out.

j_gene	v_gene	d_gene	abundance	CDR3nt	CDR3aa
TRBJ1-2	TRBV5-1	TRBD1	NA	TGCGCCAGCAGCTCGACAGGGACTAACTATGGCTACACCTTC	CASSSTGTNYGYTF
TRBJ1-2	TRBV28	TRBD1	NA	TGTGCCAGCAGTTTGGGAGGACTTCTAACAGGGGGCGGGGGCTACACCTTC	CASSLGGLLTGGGGYTF
TRBJ2-5	TRBV5-6	NA	NA	TGTGCCAGCAGCCTACGGGATGTTCAAGAGACCCAGTACTTC	CASSLRDVQETQYF
TRBJ2-1	TRBV5-1	NA	NA	TGCGCCAGCAGCTCTCATAAGAGCTCCTACAATGAGCAGTTCTTC	CASSSHKSSYNEQFF
TRBJ2-5	TRBV6-1	TRBD2	NA	TGTGCCAGCAGTGAATGGTCCACTAGCGGCCAAGAGACCCAGTACTTC	CASSEWSTSGQETQYF
TRBJ2-2	TRBV6-5	NA	NA	TGTGCCAGCAGTTACCAGGGACACCTTAACACCGGGGAGCTGTTTTTT	CASSYQGHLNTGELFF
TRBJ2-2	TRBV5-4	TRBD2	NA	TGTGCCTCGCGGGGGACCGCGAACACCGGGGAGCTGTTTTTT	CASRGTANTGELFF
TRBJ1-4	TRBV2	NA	once	TGTGCCAGCAGTGAGGGGGCAGGGTTGGGAAAACTGTTTTTT	CASSEGAGLGKLFF
TRBJ1-6	TRBV7-2	TRBD1	NA	TGTGCCAGCAGCCCGGGGGGGTGGGACAGGGGTGGATCACCCCTCCACTTT	CASSPGGWDRGGSPLHF
TRBJ2-1	TRBV5-6	TRBD2	NA	TGTGCCAGCGGGCGAGCGGGGGGAACCTACAATGAGCAGTTCTTC	CASGRAGGTYNEQFF
TRBJ2-7	TRBV12-5	NA	NA	TGTGCTAGTGGTTTGGTACTGGGCGGGGACTCGCCCTACGAGCAGTACTTC	CASGLVLGGDSPYEQYF
TRBJ1-6	TRBV7-2	NA	few	TGTGCCAGCAGCCGCAGGACAGCTCTGAGTTCACCCCTCCACTTT	CASSRRTALSSPLHF
TRBJ1-2	TRBV5-1	NA	NA	TGCGCCAGCAGTTGGGACGGAGGGGAGCATGGCTACACCTTC	CASSWDGGEHGYTF
TRBJ2-3	TRBV10-3	TRBD2	NA	TGTGCCACCCAAGCGGGGGATAGCACAGATACGCAGTATTTT	CATQAGDSTDTQYF
TRBJ1-2	TRBV29-1	NA	NA	TGCAGCGTTGAAGATCGAACACCACCTAACTATGGCTACACCTTC	CSVEDRTPPNYGYTF
TRBJ1-2	TRBV14	NA	NA	TGTGCCAGCAGCCCACAAAACGGGGAAATGGGTGGCTACACCTTC	CASSPQNGEMGGYTF
TRBJ2-1	TRBV5-1	TRBD2	NA	TGCGCCAGCAGCCTAGCGGGGGGACGATACAATGAGCAGTTCTTC	CASSLAGGRYNEQFF
TRBJ1-6	TRBV6-5	NA	NA	TGTGCCAGCAGGGGGAGGGGAAATTCACCCCTCCACTTT	CASRGRGNSPLHF
TRBJ2-5	TRBV2	NA	NA	TGTGCCAGCATGAGCGAGATCGGGACCCAGTACTTC	CASMSEIGTQYF
TRBJ1-1	TRBV6-5	TRBD1	NA	TGTGCCAGCAGGCTTAAGGGGGCGTCTTTCTTT	CASRLKGASFF
TRBJ2-5	TRBV30	TRBD1	NA	TGTGCCTGGAGTGGGGACAGAGAGACCCAGTACTTC	CAWSGDRETQYF
TRBJ1-5	TRBV19	NA	NA	TGTGCCAGTAGTATACCGGGGTCCCAGGGCAATCAGCCCCAGCATTTT	CASSIPGSQGNQPQHF
TRBJ2-7	TRBV4-3	NA	few	TGCGCCAGCAGCCCCTCGGGACTCCCCTACGAGCAGTACTTC	CASSPSGLPYEQYF
TRBJ2-3	TRBV10-3	TRBD1	NA	TGTGCCATCAGGGACAGGAGGGATACGCAGTATTTT	CAIRDRRDTQYF
TRBJ1-1	TRBV14	TRBD1	few	TGTGCCAGCAGCCTAGGGACAGAGTGGTACACTGAAGCTTTCTTT	CASSLGTEWYTEAFF
TRBJ2-4	TRBV5-1	TRBD1	NA	TGCGCCAGCAGCTTGGGGGGACCGGGACAGGGGTATTGGGGCATTCAGTACTTC	CASSLGGPGQGYWGIQYF
TRBJ2-5	TRBV9	TRBD1	few	TGTGCCAGCAGCGTATATAGGGACAGTTCGTCCCAGTACTTC	CASSVYRDSSSQYF
TRBJ1-5	TRBV19	TRBD1	NA	TGTGCCAGTAGCCGAGACAGGGTAATAGGTCAGCCCCAGCATTTT	CASSRDRVIGQPQHF
TRBJ1-1	TRBV30	TRBD1	NA	TGTGCCTCTTCGGACAGGGGGGGAACTGAAGCTTTCTTT	CASSDRGGTEAFF
TRBJ2-1	TRBV7-9	TRBD1	NA	TGTGCCAGCAGCCCGACAGGGTGGAATGAGCAGTTCTTC	CASSPTGWNEQFF
TRBJ1-1	TRBV30	NA	NA	TGTGCCTGGAGTGTACGGGGTGGGACTGAAGCTTTCTTT	CAWSVRGGTEAFF
TRBJ2-7	TRBV19	NA	few	TGTGCCAGCTCGGGGGAATCCTACGAGCAGTACTTC	CASSGESYEQYF
TRBJ1-2	TRBV19	TRBD1	NA	TGTGCCAGTAGCCCCGACAGGGTGTATGGCTACACCTTC	CASSPDRVYGYTF
TRBJ2-7	TRBV11-2	TRBD1	NA	TGTGCCAGCAGCTTAGATCAGGGGGCCGTAGCTAACGAGCAGTACTTC	CASSLDQGAVANEQYF
TRBJ1-6	TRBV7-2	NA	NA	TGTGCCAGCAGCCCAGGGAGGAATTCACCCCTCCACTTT	CASSPGRNSPLHF
TRBJ1-2	TRBV6-1	NA	NA	TGTGCCAGCAGTCCGGGGAACTACCGCGGGGGCTACACCTTC	CASSPGNYRGGYTF
TRBJ1-2	TRBV19	TRBD1	NA	TGTGCCGCGAGAGAGGGGGCGCCTAACTATGGCTACACCTTC	CAAREGAPNYGYTF
TRBJ1-2	TRBV5-1	NA	NA	TGCGCCAGCAGCTTTGGTGCGGGCGGCTATGGCTACACCTTC	CASSFGAGGYGYTF
TRBJ2-7	TRBV30	NA	NA	TGTGCCTGGAGTGTACAGGGCGAGCAGTACTTC	CAWSVQGEQYF
TRBJ1-2	TRBV28	NA	NA	TGTGCCAGCAGTTTTGTAGGGGCAGGCGGCTACACCTTC	CASSFVGAGGYTF
TRBJ2-5	TRBV7-6	TRBD2	NA	TGTGCCAGCAGTATAACTAGCGGGGGCTTACAAGAGACCCAGTACTTC	CASSITSGGLQETQYF
TRBJ1-1	TRBV18	NA	NA	TGTGCCAGCTCACCACCCGCAGGGGTGAACACTGAAGCTTTCTTT	CASSPPAGVNTEAFF
TRBJ1-4	TRBV19	NA	once	TGTGCCAGCACCCGACCGGGAAGGCGGGGTGAAAAACTGTTTTTT	CASTRPGRRGEKLFF
TRBJ1-6	TRBV2	NA	NA	TGTGCCAGCAGTCCCCAGCTATCTTTACAGGGTTCGAATTCACCCCTCCACTTT	CASSPQLSLQGSNSPLHF
TRBJ2-2	TRBV7-6	TRBD1	few	TGTGCCAGCAGCATCGGACAGGGGAACGCCGGGGAGCTGTTTTTT	CASSIGQGNAGELFF
TRBJ1-6	TRBV19	NA	few	TGTGCCAGTAGTATCGGGAGGTGGACCTACCTTGGGAATAATTCACCCCTCCACTTT	CASSIGRWTYLGNNSPLHF
TRBJ2-3	TRBV7-3	NA	NA	TGTGCCAGCAGCGCGACAGGAAGCACAGATACGCAGTATTTT	CASSATGSTDTQYF
TRBJ2-7	TRBV4-3	NA	NA	TGCGCCAGCAGCCGCGTCTGGGGGCCCCCCTACGAGCAGTACTTC	CASSRVWGPPYEQYF
TRBJ1-2	TRBV6-6	TRBD1	NA	TGTGCCAGCAGTCCAGGGGGCGCAGACTATGGCTACACCTTC	CASSPGGADYGYTF
TRBJ2-5	TRBV2	NA	NA	TGTGCCAGCATCCCCGGAGGGGAGACCCAGTACTTC	CASIPGGETQYF
TRBJ2-1	TRBV2	TRBD2	NA	TGTGCCAGCAGTCCCAGGAGCGGGGGGGCTCATGAGCAGTTCTTC	CASSPRSGGAHEQFF
TRBJ2-5	TRBV30	NA	once	TGTGCCTGGAGTCCGCGTCAACAAGAGACCCAGTACTTC	CAWSPRQQETQYF
TRBJ2-1	TRBV6-5	TRBD2	NA	TGTGCCAGCAGTTACTCGGTGGGACTAGCGGTAGATGAGCAGTTCTTC	CASSYSVGLAVDEQFF
TRBJ1-1	TRBV29-1	NA	many	TGCAGCGCCCGGGGAGGGCCGGGGACTGAAGCTTTCTTT	CSARGGPGTEAFF
TRBJ1-3	TRBV6-5	NA	NA	TGTGCCAGCAGTTACTCGAGGGAAGACACCATATATTTT	CASSYSREDTIYF
TRBJ2-5	TRBV6-1	NA	NA	TGTGCCAGCTGTCCCATCGGGCAGGGGAAAGAGACCCAGTACTTC	CASCPIGQGKETQYF
TRBJ2-5	TRBV7-2	NA	NA	TGTGCCAGCAGCTTAGCCCGTGGGGGGGGGCGGGAGACCCAGTACTTC	CASSLARGGGRETQYF
TRBJ1-3	TRBV2	NA	NA	TGTGCCAGCAGTGAGGTACGGACTTCTGGAAACACCATATATTTT	CASSEVRTSGNTIYF
TRBJ1-6	TRBV9	TRBD1	NA	TGTGCCAGCGCGGGACAGGGAAAGGGTAATTCACCCCTCCACTTT	CASAGQGKGNSPLHF